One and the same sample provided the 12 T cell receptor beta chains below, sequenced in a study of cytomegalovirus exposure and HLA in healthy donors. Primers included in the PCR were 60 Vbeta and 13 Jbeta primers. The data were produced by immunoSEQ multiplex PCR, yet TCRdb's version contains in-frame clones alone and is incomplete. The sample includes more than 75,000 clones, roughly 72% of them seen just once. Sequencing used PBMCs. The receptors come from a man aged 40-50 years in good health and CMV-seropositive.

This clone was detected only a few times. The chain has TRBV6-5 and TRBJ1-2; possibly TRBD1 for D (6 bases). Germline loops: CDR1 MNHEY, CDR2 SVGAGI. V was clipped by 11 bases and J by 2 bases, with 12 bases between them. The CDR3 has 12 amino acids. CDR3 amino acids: CASHRENYGYTF. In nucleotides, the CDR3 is TGTGCCTCACACAGGGAGAACTATGGCTACACCTTC.

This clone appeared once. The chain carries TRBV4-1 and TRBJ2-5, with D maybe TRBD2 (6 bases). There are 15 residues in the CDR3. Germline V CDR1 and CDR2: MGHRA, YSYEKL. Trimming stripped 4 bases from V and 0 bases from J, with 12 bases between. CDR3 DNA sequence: TGCGCCAGCAGCCGGTGGGGGGAGGACCAAGAGACCCAGTACTTC. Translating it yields CASSRWGEDQETQYF.

DNA for the CDR3: TGTGCCAGCAGTCTAGACAGCTATGGCTACACCTTC. The encoded protein is CASSLDSYGYTF. This rearrangement joins TRBV2 to TRBJ1-2; tentative D call: TRBD1 (5 bases). Germline V CDR1 and CDR2: SNHLY, FYNNEI. V shed 5 bases and J shed 4 bases, with 8 bases lying between them. The CDR3 loop spans 12 amino acids. The full variable domain, in which reference TRBV2 and TRBJ1-2 provide the parts outside the CDR3, is EPEVTQTPSHQVTQMGQEVILRCVPISNHLYFYWYRQILGQKVEFLVSFYNNEISEKSEIFDDQFSVERPDGSNFTLKIRSTKLEDSAMYFCASSLDSYGYTFGSGTRLTVV.

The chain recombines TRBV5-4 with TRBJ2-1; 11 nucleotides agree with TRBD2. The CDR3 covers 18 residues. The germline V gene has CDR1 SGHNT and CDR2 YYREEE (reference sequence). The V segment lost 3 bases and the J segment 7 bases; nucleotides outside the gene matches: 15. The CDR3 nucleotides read TGTGCCAGCAGCTCCCCGACTAGCGGGATTATACCTAAAAATGAGCAGTTCTTC. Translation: CASSSPTSGIIPKNEQFF.

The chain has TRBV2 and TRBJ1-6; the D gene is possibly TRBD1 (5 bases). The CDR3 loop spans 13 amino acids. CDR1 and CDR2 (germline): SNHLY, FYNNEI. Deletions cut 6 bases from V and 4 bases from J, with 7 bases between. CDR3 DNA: TGTGCCAGCAGGAGACAGTATAATTCACCCCTCCACTTT. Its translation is CASRRQYNSPLHF. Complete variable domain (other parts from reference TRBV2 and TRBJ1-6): EPEVTQTPSHQVTQMGQEVILRCVPISNHLYFYWYRQILGQKVEFLVSFYNNEISEKSEIFDDQFSVERPDGSNFTLKIRSTKLEDSAMYFCASRRQYNSPLHFGNGTRLTVT.

CDR3 DNA: TGTGCCAGCAGCGTAGTGGGAGCGGGGTACAATGAGCAGTTCTTC. It encodes CASSVVGAGYNEQFF. The chain uses TRBV9 and TRBJ2-1; TRBD2 matches at 7 bases. CDR3 size: 15 residues. Germline V CDR1 and CDR2: SGDLS, YYNGEE. V gave up 0 bases and J gave up 4 bases; unmatched junction bases: 4.

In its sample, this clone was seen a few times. The CDR3 protein is CASSSRFDSSYNEQFF. In nucleotides, the CDR3 is TGTGCCAGCAGCTCCCGGTTCGACAGCTCCTACAATGAGCAGTTCTTC. This chain connects TRBV11-2 to TRBJ2-1, with D possibly being TRBD1 (5 bases). There are 16 residues in the CDR3. Trimming removed 4 bases at V and 0 bases at J, with 13 bases between. The germline CDR1 and CDR2 sequences are SGHAT and FQNNGV.

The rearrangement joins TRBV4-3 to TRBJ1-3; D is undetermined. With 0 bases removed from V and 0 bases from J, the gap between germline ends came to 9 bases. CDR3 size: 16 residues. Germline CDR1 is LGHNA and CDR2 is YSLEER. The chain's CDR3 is CASSQDYQISGNTIYF. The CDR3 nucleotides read TGCGCCAGCAGCCAAGACTACCAAATCTCTGGAAACACCATATATTTT.

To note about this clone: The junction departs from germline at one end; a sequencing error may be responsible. CDR3: CASSFHGSTNEKLFF. DNA of the CDR3: TGTGCCAGCAGCTTCCACGGATCAACTAACGAAAAACTGTTTTTT. The V call is TRBV9, the J call TRBJ1-4; D gene uncertain. There are 15 residues in the CDR3. Germline-derived CDR1 and CDR2 are SGDLS and YYNGEE.

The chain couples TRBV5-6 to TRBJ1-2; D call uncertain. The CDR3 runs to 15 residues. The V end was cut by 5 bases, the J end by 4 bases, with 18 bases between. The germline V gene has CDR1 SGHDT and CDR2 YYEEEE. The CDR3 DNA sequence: TGTGCCAGCAGTTTGCCTAGACGGAGATCCTATGGCTACACCTTC. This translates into CASSLPRRRSYGYTF.

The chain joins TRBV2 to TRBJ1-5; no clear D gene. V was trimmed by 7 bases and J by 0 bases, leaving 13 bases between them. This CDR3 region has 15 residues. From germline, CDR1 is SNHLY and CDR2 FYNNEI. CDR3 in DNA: TGTGCCAGCATGCGGTCGCCGAATAGCAATCAGCCCCAGCATTTT. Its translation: CASMRSPNSNQPQHF.

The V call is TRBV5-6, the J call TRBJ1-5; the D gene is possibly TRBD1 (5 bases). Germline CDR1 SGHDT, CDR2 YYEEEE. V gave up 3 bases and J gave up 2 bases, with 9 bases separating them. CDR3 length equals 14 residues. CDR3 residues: CASSSGPGNQPQHF. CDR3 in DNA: TGTGCCAGCAGCTCAGGGCCTGGCAATCAGCCCCAGCATTTT.